Reported below is one TCR beta chain. J lost 0 bases, V lost 2 bases, and 8 bases had no gene match. The CDR3 runs 17 residues. Germline-derived CDR1 and CDR2 are SGHRS and YFSETQ. Method: immunoSEQ multiplex PCR; TCRdb's copy keeps in-frame clones and lacks some. This table holds more than 65,000 clones, approximately 93% found once. These data come from a study of technical replicates of blood from a few donors. The V call is TRBV5-1, the J call TRBJ1-3, with 7 bases matching TRBD1. The sequenced sample was T cells isolated from PBMCs. The TCR originated in a human donor in good health. The CDR3 nucleotides read TGCGCCAGCAGCTTATACCCTACAGGGGACTCTGGAAACACCATATATTTT. Protein sequence: CASSLYPTGDSGNTIYF.